This record covers a single T cell receptor beta chain. This sample is drawn from a study of blood T cell repertoires in COVID-19. Germline loops: CDR1 ENHRY, CDR2 SYGVKD. The J segment lost 0 bases and the V segment lost 8 bases, leaving 4 bases of the junction unmatched. This CDR3 comprises 14 residues. Measured with immunoSEQ multiplex PCR; TCRdb has only the in-frame clones, and not every one. The table lists fewer than 350,000 clones, around 90% of them singletons. What was sequenced was peripheral blood. This chain uses TRBV10-3 with TRBJ1-3, with 7 bases that match TRBD1. The TCR comes from a young woman with COVID-19, enrolled during active disease. CDR3 sequence: CAIRTGASGNTIYF. DNA of the CDR3: TGTGCCATCCGGACAGGCGCCTCTGGAAACACCATATATTTT.